This T cell receptor (beta chain) originates from a study of blood T cells in healthy people across ages. Regarding the study as a whole: Since the PBMCs were unsorted, naive and antigen-experienced cells could not be conclusively compared. There were more naive CD4+ cells and higher diversity in long-lived donors than in aged donors.

They isolated at least 7 million PBMCs from each sample. Total RNA, at least 5.5 micrograms per sample, was extracted from PBMCs. Germline V gene lookup returns CDR1 MNHEY and CDR2 SVGAGI. This CDR3 comprises 14 residues. V gave up 2 bases and J gave up 8 bases, with 15 bases separating them. A second PCR, run for roughly 7 to 12 cycles, used a sample-barcoded 5' primer plus a J-beta primer mix. TCRdb recomputed calls from the 5' RACE reads with MiXCR, one row per CDR3 protein. This sample yields under 750,000 distinct CDR3 sequences, of which roughly 43% are seen a single time; under 30% belongs to the top ten. The sample holds one count of this clonotype. What it binds is unknown.

The sequence derives from an elderly man in good health. Sequencing was done on a sample of blood. This rearrangement joins TRBV6-5 to TRBJ1-2; maybe TRBD1 (6 bases). CDR3 region: CASSYTKQGQGYTF. As DNA, the CDR3 is TGTGCCAGCAGTTACACGAAACAGGGCCAGGGCTACACCTTC.